This TCR beta chain appears in the sequencing data of a study of blood T cell repertoires in COVID-19. About the research overall: Both acute and convalescent COVID-19 samples were obtained from the United States, Italy and Spain. T cells, B-cell-depleted T cells, or PBMCs supplied cDNA or gDNA.

Germline V lookup: CDR1 LGHNA, CDR2 YNFKEQ. Trimming removed 1 base from V and 5 bases from J, with 8 bases in between. The CDR3 covers 13 residues. Per the authors' pipeline: Reference gene primer amplification in the assay estimated nucleated cell counts. Profiling relied on immunoSEQ multiplex PCR, and the TCRdb table lists in-frame clones only, not all of them. From that table come the V and J calls and clone size; the DNA was used to work out D and trimming. Of roughly 350,000 clones in the sample, approximately 87% were seen once. This clonotype originated in a woman aged 45-65 years with active or convalescent COVID-19. Sequencing was performed on peripheral blood. The chain carries TRBV4-2 and TRBJ2-5; the D is unclear. The CDR3 bases are TGTGCCAGCAGCCAAGTTTCGGAGGAGACCCAGTACTTC. This translates into CASSQVSEETQYF.